The T cell receptor (beta chain) described here comes from a study of cytomegalovirus exposure and HLA in healthy donors. The PCR made use of 60 Vbeta and 13 Jbeta primers. Libraries were prepared by immunoSEQ multiplex PCR; TCRdb keeps only in-frame clonotypes and omits some of them. The profile covers approximately 100,000 clones, with roughly 80% appearing a single time and roughly 13% taken by the ten largest. Regarding donors, all were healthy bone marrow donors. Germline loops: CDR1 GTSNPN, CDR2 SVGIG (reference sequence). This CDR3 contains 12 residues. Trimming stripped 5 bases from V and 1 base from J, with 8 bases between.

Material: PBMCs. The J gene is TRBJ1-1, the V gene TRBV30, with D possibly being TRBD1 (6 bases). The clonotype originates from a male donor in good health and CMV-seropositive. Written as DNA, the CDR3 is TGTGCCTGGTTGGACAGGAACACTGAAGCTTTCTTT. Amino acid sequence: CAWLDRNTEAFF.